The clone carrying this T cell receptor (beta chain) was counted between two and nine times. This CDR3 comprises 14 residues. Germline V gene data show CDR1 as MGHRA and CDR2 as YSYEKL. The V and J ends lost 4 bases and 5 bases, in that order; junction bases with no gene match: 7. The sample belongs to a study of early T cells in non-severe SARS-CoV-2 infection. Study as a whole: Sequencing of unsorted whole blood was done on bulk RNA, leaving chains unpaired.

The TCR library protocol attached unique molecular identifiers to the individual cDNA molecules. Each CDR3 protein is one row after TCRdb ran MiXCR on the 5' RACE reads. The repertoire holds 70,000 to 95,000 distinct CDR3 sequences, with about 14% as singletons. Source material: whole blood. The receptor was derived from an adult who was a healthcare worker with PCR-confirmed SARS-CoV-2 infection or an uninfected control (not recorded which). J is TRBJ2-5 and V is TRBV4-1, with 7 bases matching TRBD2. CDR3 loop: CASSLHTTSETQYF. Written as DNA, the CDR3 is TGCGCCAGCAGCCTACACACGACTAGCGAGACCCAGTACTTC.